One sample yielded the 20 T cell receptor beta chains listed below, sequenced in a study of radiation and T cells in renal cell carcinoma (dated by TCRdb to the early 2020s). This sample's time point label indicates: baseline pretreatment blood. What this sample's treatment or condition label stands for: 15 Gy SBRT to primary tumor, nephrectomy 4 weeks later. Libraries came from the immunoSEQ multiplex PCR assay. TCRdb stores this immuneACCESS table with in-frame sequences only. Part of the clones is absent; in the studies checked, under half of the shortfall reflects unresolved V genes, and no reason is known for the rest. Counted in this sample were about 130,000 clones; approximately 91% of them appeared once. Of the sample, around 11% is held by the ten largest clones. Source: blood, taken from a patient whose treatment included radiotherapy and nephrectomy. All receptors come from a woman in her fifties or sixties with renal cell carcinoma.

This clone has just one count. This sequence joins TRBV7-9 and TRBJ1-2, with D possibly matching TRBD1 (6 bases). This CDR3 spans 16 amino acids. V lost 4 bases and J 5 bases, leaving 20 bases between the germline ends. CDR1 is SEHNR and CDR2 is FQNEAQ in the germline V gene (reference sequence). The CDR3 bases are TGTGCCAGCAGCTCCCTGAGGGGGGTGGTAACTTATGGCTACACCTTC. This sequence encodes CASSSLRGVVTYGYTF.

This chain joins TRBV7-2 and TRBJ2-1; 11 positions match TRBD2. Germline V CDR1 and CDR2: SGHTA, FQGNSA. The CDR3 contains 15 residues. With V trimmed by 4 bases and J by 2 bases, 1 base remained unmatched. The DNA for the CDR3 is TGTGCCAGCAGCTATAGCGGGGGGGCCTACAATGAGCAGTTCTTC. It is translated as CASSYSGGAYNEQFF.

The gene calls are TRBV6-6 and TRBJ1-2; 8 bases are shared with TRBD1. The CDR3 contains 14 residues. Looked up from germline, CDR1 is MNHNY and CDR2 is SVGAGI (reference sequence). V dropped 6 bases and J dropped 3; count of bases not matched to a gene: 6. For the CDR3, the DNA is TGTGCCAGCAGACTGACAGGGGTTGACTATGGCTACACCTTC. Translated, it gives CASRLTGVDYGYTF.

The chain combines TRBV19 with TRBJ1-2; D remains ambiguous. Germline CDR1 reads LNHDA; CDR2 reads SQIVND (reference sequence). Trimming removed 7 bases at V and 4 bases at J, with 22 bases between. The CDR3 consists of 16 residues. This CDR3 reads CASTGMGGIPAYGYTF. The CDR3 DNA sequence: TGTGCCAGTACCGGGATGGGCGGCATTCCCGCCTATGGCTACACCTTC.

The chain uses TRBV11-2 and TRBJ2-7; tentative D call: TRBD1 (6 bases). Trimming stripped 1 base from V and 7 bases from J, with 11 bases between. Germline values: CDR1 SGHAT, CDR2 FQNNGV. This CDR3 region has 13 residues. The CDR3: CASSLGGQGEQYF. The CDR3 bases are TGTGCCAGCAGCTTAGGGGGTCAGGGGGAGCAGTACTTC.

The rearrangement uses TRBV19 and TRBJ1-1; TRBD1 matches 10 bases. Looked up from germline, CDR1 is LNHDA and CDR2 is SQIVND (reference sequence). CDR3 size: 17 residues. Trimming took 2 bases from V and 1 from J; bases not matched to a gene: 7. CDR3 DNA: TGTGCCAGTAGTATAAGGGACAGGGGAATAAGGAACACTGAAGCTTTCTTT. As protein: CASSIRDRGIRNTEAFF.

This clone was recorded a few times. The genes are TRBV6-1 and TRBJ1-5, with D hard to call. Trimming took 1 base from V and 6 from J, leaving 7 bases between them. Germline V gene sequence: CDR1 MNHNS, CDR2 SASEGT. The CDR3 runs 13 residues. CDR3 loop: CASSEGAGQPQHF. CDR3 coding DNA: TGTGCCAGCAGTGAAGGGGCAGGTCAGCCCCAGCATTTT.

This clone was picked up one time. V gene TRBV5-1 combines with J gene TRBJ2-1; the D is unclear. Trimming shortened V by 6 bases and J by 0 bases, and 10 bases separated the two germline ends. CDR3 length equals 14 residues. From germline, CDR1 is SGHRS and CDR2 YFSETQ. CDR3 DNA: TGCGCCAGCATAGTTTGGGTCTCCTACAATGAGCAGTTCTTC. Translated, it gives CASIVWVSYNEQFF. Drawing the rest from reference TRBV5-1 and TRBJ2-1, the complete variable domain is KAGVTQTPRYLIKTRGQQVTLSCSPISGHRSVSWYQQTPGQGLQFLFEYFSETQRNKGNFPGRFSGRQFSNSRSEMNVSTLELGDSALYLCASIVWVSYNEQFFGPGTRLTVL.

CDR3 residues: CAISDSMRLRYNEQFF. As DNA, the CDR3 is TGTGCCATCAGTGACTCAATGAGGTTAAGATACAATGAGCAGTTCTTC. The V gene is TRBV10-3, the J gene TRBJ2-1; D not certain. V was trimmed by 3 bases and J by 4 bases, leaving 16 bases between them. The CDR3 sequence is 16 residues long. Germline V gene lookup returns CDR1 ENHRY and CDR2 SYGVKD.

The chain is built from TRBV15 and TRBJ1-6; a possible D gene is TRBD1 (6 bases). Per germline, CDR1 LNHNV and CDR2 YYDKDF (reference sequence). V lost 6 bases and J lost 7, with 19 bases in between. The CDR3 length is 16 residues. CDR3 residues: CATRGGLGGRNSPLHF. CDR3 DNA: TGTGCCACCAGAGGGGGTTTAGGTGGGAGGAATTCACCCCTCCACTTT.

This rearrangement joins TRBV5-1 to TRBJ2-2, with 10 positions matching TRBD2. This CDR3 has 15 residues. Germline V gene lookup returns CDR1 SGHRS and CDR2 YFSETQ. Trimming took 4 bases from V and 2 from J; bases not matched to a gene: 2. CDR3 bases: TGCGCCAGCAGCCGGACTAGCGGTAACACCGGGGAGCTGTTTTTT. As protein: CASSRTSGNTGELFF.

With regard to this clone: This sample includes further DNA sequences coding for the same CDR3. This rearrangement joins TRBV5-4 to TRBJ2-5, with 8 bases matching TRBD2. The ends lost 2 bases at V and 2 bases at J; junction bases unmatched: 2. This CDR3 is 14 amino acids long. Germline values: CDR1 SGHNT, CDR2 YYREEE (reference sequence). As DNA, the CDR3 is TGTGCCAGCAGCTTAGCGGGGGCTCAAGAGACCCAGTACTTC. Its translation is CASSLAGAQETQYF.

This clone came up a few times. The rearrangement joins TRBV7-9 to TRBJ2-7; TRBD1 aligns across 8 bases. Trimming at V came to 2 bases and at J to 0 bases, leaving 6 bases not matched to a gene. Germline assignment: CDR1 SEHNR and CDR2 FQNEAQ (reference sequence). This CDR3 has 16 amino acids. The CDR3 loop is CASSLPTGAGSYEQYF. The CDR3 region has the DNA TGTGCCAGCAGCTTACCGACAGGGGCAGGCTCCTACGAGCAGTACTTC.

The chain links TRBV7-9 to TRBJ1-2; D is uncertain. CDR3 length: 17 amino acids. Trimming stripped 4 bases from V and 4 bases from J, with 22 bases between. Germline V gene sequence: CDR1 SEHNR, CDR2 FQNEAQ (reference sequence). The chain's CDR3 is CASSSLKSIGAPYGYTF. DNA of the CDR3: TGTGCCAGCAGCTCCCTCAAGTCGATTGGAGCCCCCTATGGCTACACCTTC.

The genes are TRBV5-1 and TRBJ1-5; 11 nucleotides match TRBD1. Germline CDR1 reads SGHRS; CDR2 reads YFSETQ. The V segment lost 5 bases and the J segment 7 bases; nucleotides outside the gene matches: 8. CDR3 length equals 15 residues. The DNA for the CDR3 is TGCGCCAGCAGTTGGACAGGGGGCTTGGAGCAGCCCCAGCATTTT. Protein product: CASSWTGGLEQPQHF.

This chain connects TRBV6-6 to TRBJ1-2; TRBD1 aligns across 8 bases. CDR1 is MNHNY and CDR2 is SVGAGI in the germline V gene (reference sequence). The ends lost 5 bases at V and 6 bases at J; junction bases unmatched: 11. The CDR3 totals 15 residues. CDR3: CASSGGQGQGNGYTF. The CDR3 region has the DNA TGTGCCAGCAGTGGCGGACAGGGACAAGGAAATGGCTACACCTTC.

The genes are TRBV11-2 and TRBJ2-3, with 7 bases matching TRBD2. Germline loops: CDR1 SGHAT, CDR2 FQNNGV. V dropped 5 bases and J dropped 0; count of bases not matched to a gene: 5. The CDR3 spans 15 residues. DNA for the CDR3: TGTGCCAGCAGCCCTCAGCGGGGTAGCACAGATACGCAGTATTTT. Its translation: CASSPQRGSTDTQYF.

CDR3 DNA sequence: TGCGCCAGCAGCTTGTTACAGGGAAACTATGGCTACACCTTC. Amino acids: CASSLLQGNYGYTF. The rearrangement links TRBV5-1 to TRBJ1-2; D is possibly TRBD1 (6 bases). The CDR3 consists of 14 residues. Trimming took off 1 base at V and 2 bases at J, with 9 bases between the two ends. Germline-derived CDR1 and CDR2 are SGHRS and YFSETQ.

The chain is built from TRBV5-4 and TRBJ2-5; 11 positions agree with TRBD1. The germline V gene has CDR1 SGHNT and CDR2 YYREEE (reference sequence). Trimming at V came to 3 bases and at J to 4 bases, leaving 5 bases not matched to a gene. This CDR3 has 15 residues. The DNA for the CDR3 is TGTGCCAGCAGCTCGGGACAGGGGGGGGGAGAGACCCAGTACTTC. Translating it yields CASSSGQGGGETQYF.

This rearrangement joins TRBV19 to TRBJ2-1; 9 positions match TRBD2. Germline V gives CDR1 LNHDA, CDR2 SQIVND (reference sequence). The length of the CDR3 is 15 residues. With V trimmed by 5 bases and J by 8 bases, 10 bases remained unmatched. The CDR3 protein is CASSPSSGVGDEQFF. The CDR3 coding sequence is TGTGCCAGTAGTCCCTCTAGCGGGGTCGGCGATGAGCAGTTCTTC.